This T cell receptor (beta chain) originates from a study of CD8+CD57+ T cells in acquired aplastic anemia. TCR beta VDJ and CDR3 were profiled, and genomic DNA was the template. TCRdb fed the reads into MiXCR, producing one record per CDR3 protein. The table shows 100,000 to 150,000 distinct CDR3 sequences, with approximately 41% occurring only once. The patients chosen for sequencing had shown expansion of CD8+CD57+ cells (detected by flow cytometry). V shed 3 bases and J shed 6 bases, with 15 bases lying between them. Per germline, CDR1 KGHSH and CDR2 LQKENI. This CDR3 contains 14 residues. The J gene is TRBJ2-7, the V gene TRBV18, with D perhaps TRBD1 or TRBD2 (5 bases each). This TCR was sampled from a human donor with aplastic anemia. What was sequenced was sorted CD4+, CD8+, or CD8+CD57+ T cells (not recorded which) from PBMCs. The CDR3 loop reads CASSPGTPTCEQYF. CDR3 in DNA: TGTGCCAGCTCACCGGGGACGCCCACCTGCGAGCAGTACTTC.